Listed below are T cell receptor beta chains from one sample, sequenced in a study of T cell changes during pregnancy in multiple sclerosis. Clones were sequenced by immunoSEQ multiplex PCR, and TCRdb holds only the in-frame ones, with some missing. The sample consists of approximately 82,000 clones, around nine tenths of them appearing once. This specimen was CD4+ T cells from peripheral blood mononuclear cells, taken in the second trimester of pregnancy. All receptors derive from a female donor with multiple sclerosis, enrolled in a pregnancy study. Each CDR3 is given without its conserved first and last residue.

J	V	length	CDR3
TRBJ2-3	TRBV18	18	ASSPSGGRASSGRPGTQY
TRBJ1-6	TRBV19	13	ASSLQGGFSSPLH
TRBJ1-6	TRBV5-4	14	ASSLGHRGLDSPLH
TRBJ1-1	TRBV28	13	ASPIPGTANTEAF
TRBJ2-7	TRBV7-9	16	ASSGPGHSGKSSYEQY
TRBJ2-1	TRBV7-3	11	ASSLVSYNEQF
TRBJ2-2	TRBV19	11	ASSGANTGELF
TRBJ2-1	TRBV18	13	ASSTDRGAYNEQF
TRBJ1-2	TRBV30	9	ALRGADGYT
TRBJ1-6	TRBV5-5	13	ASSLGDRVDSPLH
TRBJ1-5	TRBV27	13	ASSLRQGGNQPQH
TRBJ2-7	TRBV5-1	11	ASRPTDSYEQY
TRBJ1-6	TRBV7-9	14	ASSSGTGGLNSPLH
TRBJ2-3	TRBV5-8	13	ASSTGPPSTDTQY
TRBJ2-7	TRBV5-1	13	ASSSLTSGHYEQY
TRBJ1-5	TRBV19	11	ASSRGGFQPQH
TRBJ1-2	TRBV5-1	14	ASSRGTGSEEGGYT
TRBJ2-1	TRBV18	14	ASSPRQGSSYNEQF
TRBJ1-6	TRBV5-4	12	ASSLKSRNSPLH
TRBJ2-3	TRBV4-3	13	ASSRAGDNTDTQY
TRBJ2-1	TRBV5-1	13	ASSQTGTGGNEQF
TRBJ2-7	TRBV27	11	ASTPAPGGEQY
TRBJ1-1	TRBV28	11	ASSLYAEAEAF
TRBJ2-1	TRBV9	11	ASSGTDDNEQF
TRBJ2-7	TRBV4-1	14	ASSQPGDRGLYEQY
TRBJ2-7	TRBV5-1	12	ASSLADRTGEQY
TRBJ1-5	TRBV7-9	13	ASSPQGVGNQPQH
TRBJ2-1	TRBV10-2	16	ASIPGLAGGPAYNEQF
TRBJ2-1	TRBV7-9	10	ASSSAVREQF
TRBJ2-5	TRBV5-1	11	ASSLDGKETQY
TRBJ2-6	TRBV28	14	ASRQSPAPGANVLT
TRBJ2-7	TRBV19	14	ASSRRQVMSSYEQY
TRBJ1-1	TRBV5-6	13	ASSPDRGYNTEAF
TRBJ1-3	TRBV2	14	ASSVTSLKAGNTIY
TRBJ2-3	TRBV5-1	14	ASSQRTSGSADTQY
TRBJ1-1	TRBV7-9	12	ASSLGQGHTEAF
TRBJ2-7	TRBV5-6	12	ASSFRQGKGEQY
TRBJ1-2	TRBV2	16	ASSERGVGQGANYGYT
TRBJ2-7	TRBV11-2	14	ASSSLLGTDSYEQY
TRBJ2-7	TRBV7-2	12	ASSQGVGVYEQY
TRBJ2-1	TRBV4-1	13	ASSQASGGQREQF
TRBJ2-7	TRBV5-6	10	ASSLGTYEQY
TRBJ2-7	TRBV5-1	14	ASSLDSAGVFGEQY
TRBJ2-5	TRBV2	14	ASRPTGTSGEKTQY
TRBJ2-3	TRBV9	14	ASSAYHSGVGDTQY
TRBJ1-5	TRBV7-8	13	ASSPPTGSNQPQH
TRBJ2-5	TRBV10-3	13	AISKTSGGQETQY